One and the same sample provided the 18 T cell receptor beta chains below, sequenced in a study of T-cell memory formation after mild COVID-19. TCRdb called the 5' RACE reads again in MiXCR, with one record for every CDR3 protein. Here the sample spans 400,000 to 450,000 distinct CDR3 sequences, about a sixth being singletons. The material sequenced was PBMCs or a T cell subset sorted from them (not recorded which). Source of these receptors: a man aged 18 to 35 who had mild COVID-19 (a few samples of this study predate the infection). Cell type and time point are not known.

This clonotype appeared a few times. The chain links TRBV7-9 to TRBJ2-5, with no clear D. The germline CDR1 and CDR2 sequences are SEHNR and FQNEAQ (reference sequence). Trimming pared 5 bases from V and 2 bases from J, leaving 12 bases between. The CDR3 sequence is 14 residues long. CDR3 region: CASSDQALQETQYF. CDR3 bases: TGTGCCAGCAGCGATCAGGCCCTGCAAGAGACCCAGTACTTC.

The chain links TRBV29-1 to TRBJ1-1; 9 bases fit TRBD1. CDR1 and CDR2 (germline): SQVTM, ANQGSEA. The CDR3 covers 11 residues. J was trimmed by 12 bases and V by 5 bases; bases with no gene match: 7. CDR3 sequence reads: CSVRTGELTFF. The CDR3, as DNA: TGCAGCGTTCGGACAGGGGAATTGACTTTCTTT.

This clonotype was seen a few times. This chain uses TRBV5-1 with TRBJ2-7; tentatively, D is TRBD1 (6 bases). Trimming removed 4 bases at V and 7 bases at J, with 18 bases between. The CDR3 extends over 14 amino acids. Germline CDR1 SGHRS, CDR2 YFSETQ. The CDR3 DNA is TGCGCCAGCAGCCTCGGACAGCCACGGGGAGAGCAGTACGTC. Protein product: CASSLGQPRGEQYV.

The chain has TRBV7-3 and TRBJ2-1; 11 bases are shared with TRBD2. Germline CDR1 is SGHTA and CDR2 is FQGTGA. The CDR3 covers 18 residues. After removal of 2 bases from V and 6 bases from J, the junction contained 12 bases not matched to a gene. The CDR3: CASSLLAGGSSFSNEQFF. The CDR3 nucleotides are TGTGCCAGCAGCTTACTAGCGGGGGGCTCCTCCTTTTCCAATGAGCAGTTCTTC.

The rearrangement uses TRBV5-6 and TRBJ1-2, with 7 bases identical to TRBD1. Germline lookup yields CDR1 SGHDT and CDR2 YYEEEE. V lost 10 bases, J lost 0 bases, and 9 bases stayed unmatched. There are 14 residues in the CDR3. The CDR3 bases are TGTGCCGGCGCCAGACAGGGCTCTAACTATGGCTACACCTTC. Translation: CAGARQGSNYGYTF.

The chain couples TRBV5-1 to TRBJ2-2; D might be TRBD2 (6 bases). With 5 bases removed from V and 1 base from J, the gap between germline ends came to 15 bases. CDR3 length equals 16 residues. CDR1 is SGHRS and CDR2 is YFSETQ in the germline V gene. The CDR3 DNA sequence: TGCGCCAGCAGAACCTCCGGGACTCGGAACACCGGGGAGCTGTTTTTT. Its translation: CASRTSGTRNTGELFF.

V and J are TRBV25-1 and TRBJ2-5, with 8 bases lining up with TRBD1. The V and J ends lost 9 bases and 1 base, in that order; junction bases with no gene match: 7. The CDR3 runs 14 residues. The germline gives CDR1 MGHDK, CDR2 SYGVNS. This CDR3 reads CASNNRGAQETQYF. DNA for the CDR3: TGTGCCAGTAACAACAGGGGGGCCCAAGAGACCCAGTACTTC.

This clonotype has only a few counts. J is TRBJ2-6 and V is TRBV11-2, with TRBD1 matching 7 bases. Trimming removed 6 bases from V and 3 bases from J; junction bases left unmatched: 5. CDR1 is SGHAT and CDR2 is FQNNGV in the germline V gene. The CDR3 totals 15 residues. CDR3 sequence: CASRLRQGGANVLTF. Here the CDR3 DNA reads TGTGCCAGCAGACTGCGACAGGGTGGGGCCAACGTCCTGACTTTC.

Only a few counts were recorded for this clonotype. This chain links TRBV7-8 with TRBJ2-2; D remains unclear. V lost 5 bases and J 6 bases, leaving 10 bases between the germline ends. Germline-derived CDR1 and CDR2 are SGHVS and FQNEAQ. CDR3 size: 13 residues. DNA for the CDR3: TGTGCCAGCAGCGCGTATTGGGCCGGGGAGCTGTTTTTT. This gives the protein CASSAYWAGELFF.

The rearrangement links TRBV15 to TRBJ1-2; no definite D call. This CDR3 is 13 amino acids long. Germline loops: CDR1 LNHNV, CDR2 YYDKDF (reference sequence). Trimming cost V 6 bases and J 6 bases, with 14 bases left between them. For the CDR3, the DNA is TGTGCCACCAGTCCAAGGGAGAAGGATGGCTACACCTTC. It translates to CATSPREKDGYTF.

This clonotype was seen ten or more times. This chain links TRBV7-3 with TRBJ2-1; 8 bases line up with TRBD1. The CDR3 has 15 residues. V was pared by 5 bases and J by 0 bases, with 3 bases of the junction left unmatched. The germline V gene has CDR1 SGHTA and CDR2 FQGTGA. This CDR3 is CASSHRGASYNEQFF. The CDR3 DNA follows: TGTGCCAGCAGCCACAGGGGGGCCTCCTACAATGAGCAGTTCTTC.

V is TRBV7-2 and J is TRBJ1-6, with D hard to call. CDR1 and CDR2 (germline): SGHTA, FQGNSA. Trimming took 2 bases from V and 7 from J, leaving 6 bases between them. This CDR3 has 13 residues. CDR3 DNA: TGTGCCAGCAGCTTACGCAAAAATTCACCCCTCCACTTT. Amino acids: CASSLRKNSPLHF.

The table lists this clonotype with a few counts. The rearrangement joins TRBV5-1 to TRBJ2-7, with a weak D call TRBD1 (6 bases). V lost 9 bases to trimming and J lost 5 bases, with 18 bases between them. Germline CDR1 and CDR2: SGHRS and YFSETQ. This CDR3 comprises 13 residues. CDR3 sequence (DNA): TGCGCCAACCCCCTTGGGGGCGAGGACGAGCAGTACGTC. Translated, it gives CANPLGGEDEQYV.

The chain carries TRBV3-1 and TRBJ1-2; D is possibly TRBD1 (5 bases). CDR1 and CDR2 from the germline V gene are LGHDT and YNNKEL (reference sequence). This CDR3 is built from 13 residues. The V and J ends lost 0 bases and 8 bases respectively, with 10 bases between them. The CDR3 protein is CASSQDRASGYTF. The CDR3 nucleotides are TGTGCCAGCAGCCAAGACAGGGCAAGCGGCTACACCTTC.

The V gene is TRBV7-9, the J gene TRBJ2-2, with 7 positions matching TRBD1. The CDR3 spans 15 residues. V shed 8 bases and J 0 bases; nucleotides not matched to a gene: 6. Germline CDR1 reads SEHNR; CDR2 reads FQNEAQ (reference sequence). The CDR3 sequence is CASLRGQTNTGELFF. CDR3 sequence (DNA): TGTGCCAGCCTACGGGGACAGACGAACACCGGGGAGCTGTTTTTT.

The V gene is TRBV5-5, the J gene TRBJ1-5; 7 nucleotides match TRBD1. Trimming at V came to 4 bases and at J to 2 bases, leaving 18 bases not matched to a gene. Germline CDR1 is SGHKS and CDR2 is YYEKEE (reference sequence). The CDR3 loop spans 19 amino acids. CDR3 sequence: CASSPGTAQSGYGNQPQHF. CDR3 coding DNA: TGTGCCAGCAGCCCTGGGACAGCCCAAAGTGGATACGGCAATCAGCCCCAGCATTTT. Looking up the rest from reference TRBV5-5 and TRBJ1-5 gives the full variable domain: DAGVTQSPTHLIKTRGQQVTLRCSPISGHKSVSWYQQVLGQGPQFIFQYYEKEERGRGNFPDRFSARQFPNYSSELNVNALLLGDSALYLCASSPGTAQSGYGNQPQHFGDGTRLSIL.

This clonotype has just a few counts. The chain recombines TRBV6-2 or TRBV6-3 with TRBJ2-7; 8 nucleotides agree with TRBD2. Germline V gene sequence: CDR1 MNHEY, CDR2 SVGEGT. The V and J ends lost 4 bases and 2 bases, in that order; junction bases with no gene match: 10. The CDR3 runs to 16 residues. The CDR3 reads CASSSPWSGSPYEQYF. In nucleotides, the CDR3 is TGTGCCAGCAGTTCCCCCTGGAGCGGGAGCCCCTACGAGCAGTACTTC.

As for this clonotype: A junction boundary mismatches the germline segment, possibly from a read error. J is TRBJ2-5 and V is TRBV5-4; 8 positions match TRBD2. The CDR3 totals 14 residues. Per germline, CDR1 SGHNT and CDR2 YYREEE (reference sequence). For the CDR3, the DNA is TGTGCCAGCAGCGCCGGGACTAGGGAGGAGACACAGTACTTC. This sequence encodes CASSAGTREETQYF.